This T cell receptor beta chain emerged from a study of blood T cell repertoires in COVID-19. CDR1 MNHEY and CDR2 SVGAGI come from the germline V gene. The CDR3 is made up of 14 amino acids. The V segment lost 10 bases and the J segment 4 bases; nucleotides outside the gene matches: 9. The repertoire was sequenced with immunoSEQ multiplex PCR; TCRdb's copy has only in-frame clones and lacks some. Among hundreds of thousands of clones listed, 86% were seen once. Input material: peripheral blood. The rearrangement uses TRBV6-5 and TRBJ1-5, with 8 bases fitting TRBD1. The origin of this receptor is an older woman with COVID-19, enrolled during active disease. The CDR3 loop reads CAIHDRGGNQPQHF. The CDR3 nucleotides are TGTGCCATCCATGACAGGGGAGGGAATCAGCCCCAGCATTTT.